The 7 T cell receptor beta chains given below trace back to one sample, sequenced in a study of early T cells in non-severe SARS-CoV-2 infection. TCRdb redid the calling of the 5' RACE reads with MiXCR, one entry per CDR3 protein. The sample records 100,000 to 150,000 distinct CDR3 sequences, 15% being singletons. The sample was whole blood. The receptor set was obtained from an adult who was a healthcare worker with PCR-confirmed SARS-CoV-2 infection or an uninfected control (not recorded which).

CDR3 nucleotides: TGCAGTGCTTGGACTAGCGGCTCCTACGAGCAGTACTTC. This encodes CSAWTSGSYEQYF. The chain combines TRBV20-1 with TRBJ2-7; 10 bases agree with TRBD2. CDR1 and CDR2 from the germline V gene are DFQATT and SNEGSKA (reference sequence). V was clipped by 5 bases and J by 0 bases; unmatched bases: 1. The CDR3 loop spans 13 amino acids.

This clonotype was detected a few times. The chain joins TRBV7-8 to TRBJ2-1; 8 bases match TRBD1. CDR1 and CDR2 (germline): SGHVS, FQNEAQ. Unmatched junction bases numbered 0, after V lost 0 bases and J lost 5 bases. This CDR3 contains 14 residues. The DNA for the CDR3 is TGTGCCAGCAGCTTAGCGACAGGGGACAATGAGCAGTTCTTC. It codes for CASSLATGDNEQFF. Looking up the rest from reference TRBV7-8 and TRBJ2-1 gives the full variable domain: GAGVSQSPRYKVAKRGQDVALRCDPISGHVSLFWYQQALGQGPEFLTYFQNEAQLDKSGLPSDRFFAERPEGSVSTLKIQRTQQEDSAVYLCASSLATGDNEQFFGPGTRLTVL.

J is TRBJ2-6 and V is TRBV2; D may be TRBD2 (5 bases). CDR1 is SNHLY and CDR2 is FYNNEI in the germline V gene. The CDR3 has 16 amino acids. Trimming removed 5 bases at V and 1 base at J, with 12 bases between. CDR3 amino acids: CASSSPTGSGANVLTF. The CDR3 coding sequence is TGTGCCAGCAGTTCCCCCACGGGGTCTGGGGCCAACGTCCTGACTTTC.

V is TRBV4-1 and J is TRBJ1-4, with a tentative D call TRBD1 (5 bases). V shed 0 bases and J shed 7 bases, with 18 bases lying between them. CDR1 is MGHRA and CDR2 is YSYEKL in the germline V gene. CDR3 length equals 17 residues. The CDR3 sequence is CASSQDYGAVGSEKLFF. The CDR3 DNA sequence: TGCGCCAGCAGCCAAGATTACGGGGCCGTCGGCAGTGAAAAACTGTTTTTT.

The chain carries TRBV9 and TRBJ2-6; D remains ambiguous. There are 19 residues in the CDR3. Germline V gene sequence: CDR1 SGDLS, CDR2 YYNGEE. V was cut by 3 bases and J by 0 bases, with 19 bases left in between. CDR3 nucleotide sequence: TGTGCCAGCAGCGCCCTACCCCTCAGGCCACTCTCTGGGGCCAACGTCCTGACTTTC. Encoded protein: CASSALPLRPLSGANVLTF.

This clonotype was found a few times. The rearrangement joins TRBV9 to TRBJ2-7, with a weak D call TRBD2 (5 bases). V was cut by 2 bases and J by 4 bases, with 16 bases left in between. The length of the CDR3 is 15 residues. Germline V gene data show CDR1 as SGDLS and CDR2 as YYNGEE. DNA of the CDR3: TGTGCCAGCAGCGTCGGAGGATCGTACGCTTACGAGCAGTACTTC. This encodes CASSVGGSYAYEQYF.

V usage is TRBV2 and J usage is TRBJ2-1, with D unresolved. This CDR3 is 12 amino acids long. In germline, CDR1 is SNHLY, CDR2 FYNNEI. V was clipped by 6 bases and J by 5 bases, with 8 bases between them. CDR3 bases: TGTGCCAGCAGGCTACTGAACAATGAGCAGTTCTTC. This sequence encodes CASRLLNNEQFF.